This is a list of T cell receptor beta chains from one sample in a study of blood T cell repertoires in COVID-19. TCRdb's copy holds only in-frame clones and misses some; the assay was immunoSEQ multiplex PCR. The table lists about 230,000 clones, less than 85% of them singletons. Sequenced material: peripheral blood. These receptors all stem from a woman aged 70 to 79 with active or convalescent COVID-19. Both conserved end residues are trimmed from each CDR3. Fields, in order: D gene, V gene, CDR3 length, J gene, CDR3 protein. The D gene is left open where the match is weak.

>-|TRBV6-5|9|TRBJ2-7
ASKGAEEQY
>TRBD1|TRBV10-2|12|TRBJ1-5
ASSLLTGGQPQH
>-|TRBV5-1|14|TRBJ2-5
ASRLGFATGQETQY
>-|TRBV27|12|TRBJ2-1
ATSSGSSYNEQF
>-|TRBV12-5|13|TRBJ2-5
ASGQSLWTEETQY
>TRBD1|TRBV2|11|TRBJ2-7
ASRGQGSYEQY
>-|TRBV5-1|13|TRBJ1-2
ASRPPLGGSYGYT
>-|TRBV7-9|12|TRBJ1-2
ASSPHRDFYGYT
>TRBD1|TRBV7-9|12|TRBJ1-6
ASRIDRGDSPLH
>TRBD2|TRBV29-1|12|TRBJ2-1
SVEGLAAHNEQF
>TRBD2|TRBV5-1|14|TRBJ2-1
ASSLGGTSSYNEQF
>-|TRBV4-1|14|TRBJ2-3
ASSLNSGGPTDTQY
>-|TRBV4-2|12|TRBJ1-2
ASSQPGETGGYT
>-|TRBV7-9|12|TRBJ2-1
ASSGTGHHNEQF
>-|TRBV5-1|15|TRBJ2-3
ASSLGGLLGPTDTQY
>TRBD2|TRBV5-1|16|TRBJ2-6
ASSMMGLVGKGANVLT
>-|TRBV7-9|12|TRBJ1-4
ASSPREYQAKLF
>-|TRBV7-3|11|TRBJ2-7
ASSPGQPYEQY